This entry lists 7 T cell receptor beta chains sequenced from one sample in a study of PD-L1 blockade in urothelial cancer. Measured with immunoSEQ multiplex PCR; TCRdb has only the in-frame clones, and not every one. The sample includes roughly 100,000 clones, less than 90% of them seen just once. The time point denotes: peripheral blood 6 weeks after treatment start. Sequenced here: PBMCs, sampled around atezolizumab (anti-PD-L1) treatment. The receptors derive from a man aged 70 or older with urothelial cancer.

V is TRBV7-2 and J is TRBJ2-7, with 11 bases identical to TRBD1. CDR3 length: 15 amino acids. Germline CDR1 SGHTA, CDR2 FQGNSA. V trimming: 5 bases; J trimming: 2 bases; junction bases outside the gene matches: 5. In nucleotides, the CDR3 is TGTGCCAGCAGCAAGAGGACAGGGGGCGCCTACGAGCAGTACTTC. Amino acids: CASSKRTGGAYEQYF.

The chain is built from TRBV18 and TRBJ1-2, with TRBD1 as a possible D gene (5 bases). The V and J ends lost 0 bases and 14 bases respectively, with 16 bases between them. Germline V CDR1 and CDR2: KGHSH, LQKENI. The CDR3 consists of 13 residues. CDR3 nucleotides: TGTGCCAGCTCACCACCCGGGGGGACCAAAGTAACCTTC. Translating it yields CASSPPGGTKVTF.

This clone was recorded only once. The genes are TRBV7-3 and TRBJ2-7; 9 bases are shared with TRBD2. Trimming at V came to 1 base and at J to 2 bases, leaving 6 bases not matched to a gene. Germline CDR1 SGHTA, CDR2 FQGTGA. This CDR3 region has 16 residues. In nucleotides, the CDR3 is TGTGCCAGCAGCTTAAGGGAGGCTAGCGGGACCTACGAGCAGTACTTC. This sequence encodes CASSLREASGTYEQYF.

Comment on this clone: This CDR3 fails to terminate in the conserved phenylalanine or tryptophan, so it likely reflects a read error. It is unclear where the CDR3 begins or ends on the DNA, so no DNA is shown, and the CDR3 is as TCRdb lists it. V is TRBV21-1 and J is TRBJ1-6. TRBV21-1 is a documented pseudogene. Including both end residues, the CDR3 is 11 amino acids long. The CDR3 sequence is CASSFRWGGSP.

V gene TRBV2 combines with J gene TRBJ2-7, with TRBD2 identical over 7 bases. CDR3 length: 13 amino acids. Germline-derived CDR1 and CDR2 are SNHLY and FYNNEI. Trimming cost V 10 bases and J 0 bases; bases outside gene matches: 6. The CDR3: CAIPAGSSYEQYF. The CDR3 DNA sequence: TGTGCCATCCCAGCGGGATCCTCCTACGAGCAGTACTTC.

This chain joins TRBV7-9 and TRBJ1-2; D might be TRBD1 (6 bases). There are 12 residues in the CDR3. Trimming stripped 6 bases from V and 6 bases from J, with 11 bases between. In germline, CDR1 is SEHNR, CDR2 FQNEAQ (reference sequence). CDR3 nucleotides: TGTGCCAGCAGTCGTCGACAGGATGGCTACACCTTC. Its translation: CASSRRQDGYTF.

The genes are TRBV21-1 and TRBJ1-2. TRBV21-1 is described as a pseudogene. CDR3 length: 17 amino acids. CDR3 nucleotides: TGTGCCAGCAGCAAAGAGACTAGGGGGGGGACTAACTATGGCTACACCTTC. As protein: CASSKETRGGTNYGYTF.